This T cell receptor beta chain derives from a study of control samples from healthy donors and cancer patients. Method: immunoSEQ multiplex PCR; TCRdb's copy keeps in-frame clones and lacks some. This sample has around 120,000 clones, with approximately 90% found just once. CDR3 size: 16 residues. This TCR derives from a woman in her forties or fifties with colorectal cancer. Material for sequencing was PBMCs. This chain joins TRBV21-1 and TRBJ1-5. TRBV21-1 is labeled a pseudogene. The CDR3 bases are TGTGCCAGCAGCAAGTCGGGGGGGGATAACAATCAGCCCCAGCATTTT. Its protein is CASSKSGGDNNQPQHF.